This T cell receptor beta chain was recorded in a study of vaccination and CD4 T cells after COVID-19. Whole-study context: Sampling post-COVID took place a median approximately 100 days after diagnosis (range 35 to 161).

Treatment here: 10-day PBMC culture with coronavirus spike peptide pools or control peptides (ViraFEST assay). CDR3 size: 17 residues. Looked up from germline, CDR1 is SGHTA and CDR2 is FQGNSA. V was clipped by 1 base and J by 9 bases; unmatched bases: 15. Oncomine TCR Beta short-read sequencing was applied to DNA from cultured CD4+ T cells. Via MiXCR, TCRdb re-called the PCR reads, giving one row per CDR3 protein. Altogether roughly 12,000 distinct CDR3 sequences are present, about 60% being singletons, with the ten largest covering 7% to 7.5%. As for this clonotype: Antigen unknown.

Sequencing used CD4+ T cells from blood, cultured in vitro, obtained before SARS-CoV-2 vaccination. This clonotype originated in a human donor who had recovered from COVID-19. This chain links TRBV7-2 with TRBJ2-1; TRBD2 matches 7 bases. The CDR3 is CASSLGSRDYPTSEQFF. The CDR3 coding sequence is TGTGCCAGCAGCTTAGGCTCCCGGGACTACCCCACCAGTGAGCAGTTCTTC.